A selection of T cell receptor beta chains follows, all from one sample in a study of blood T cell repertoires in COVID-19. Clones were sequenced by immunoSEQ multiplex PCR, and TCRdb holds only the in-frame ones, with some missing. The sample lists about 70,000 clones, roughly 76% occurring once. Sequenced sample: peripheral blood. The receptors originated from a woman between 65 and 79 years old with acute or convalescent COVID-19. CDR3s include the opening cysteine and the closing phenylalanine or tryptophan.

TRBV6-5 CASSYSGQGMNGYTF
TRBV7-9 CASSFGTVRDTQYF
TRBV6-5 CASSYSQGNSPLHF
TRBV4-1 CASSQGTGDSEKLFF
TRBV10-2 CASSESRLVKYF
TRBV7-2 CASSLLGGVSNQPQHF
TRBV7-2 CASRSPSRVLYGYTF
TRBV19 CASSILVGVAGEQFF
TRBV7-9 CASSSWTGPTSTDTQYF
TRBV3-1/TRBV3-2 CASSQVFNEQFF
TRBV28 CACLTVRYGYTF
TRBV28 CASSRDISPLHF
TRBV10-3 CAISETRDRVSPTQYF
TRBV9 CASSPGGSSYEQYF
TRBV14 CASSPLDRGTYEQYF
TRBV28 CASSLPNVAGNTIYF
TRBV27 CASSTTGQNYLHF
TRBV25-1 CASSEYIDRQKGETQYF
TRBV28 CASSWGGVQPQHF
TRBV19 CASSGAEGASQPQHF
TRBV7-9 CASSLAESIKQYF
TRBV12-1 CASSFGRDRVYEQYF
TRBV18 CASSPNRQARQPQHF
TRBV2 CAGSWLGFDEQFF
TRBV2 CASSVENYGYTF
TRBV5-6 CASSYRLVPRVHEQFF
TRBV19 CASSLRDRGFTGELFF
TRBV15 CATSRDGPADSYEQYF
TRBV6-5 CASSLKGTGNQPQHF
TRBV28 CASRLLAGGSEQFF
TRBV11-3 CASSLGPGSVGYTF
TRBV4-1 CASSRGTDYGYTF
TRBV30 CAWNLEGRKLFF
TRBV5-4 CASSLRAQETQYF
TRBV27 CASSLGYRENGELFF
TRBV20-1 CSASLANEQFF
TRBV7-6 CASSPRTSGITSYNEQFF
TRBV5-1 CASSFDSRGYTF
TRBV14 CASSLEARGNSPLHF
TRBV5-4 CASSFPGGGKNIQYF
TRBV2 CASSGNRFLNQPQHF
TRBV28 CASTGGPSYNEQFF
TRBV4-1 CASSQDSPGQGAFGYTF
TRBV10-3 CAISDPSGMYEQYF
TRBV4-2 CASSQDQRGSEQYF